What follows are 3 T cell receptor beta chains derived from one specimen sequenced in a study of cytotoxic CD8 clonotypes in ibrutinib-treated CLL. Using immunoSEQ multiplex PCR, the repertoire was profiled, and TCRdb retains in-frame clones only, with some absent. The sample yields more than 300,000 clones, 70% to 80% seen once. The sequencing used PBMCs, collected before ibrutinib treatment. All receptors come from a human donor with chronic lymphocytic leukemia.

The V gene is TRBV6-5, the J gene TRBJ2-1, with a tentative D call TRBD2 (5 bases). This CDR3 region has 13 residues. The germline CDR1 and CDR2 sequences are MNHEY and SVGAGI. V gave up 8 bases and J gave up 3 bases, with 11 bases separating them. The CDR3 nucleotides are TGTGCCAGCCGGGCTAGCCTCTACAATGAGCAGTTCTTC. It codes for CASRASLYNEQFF.

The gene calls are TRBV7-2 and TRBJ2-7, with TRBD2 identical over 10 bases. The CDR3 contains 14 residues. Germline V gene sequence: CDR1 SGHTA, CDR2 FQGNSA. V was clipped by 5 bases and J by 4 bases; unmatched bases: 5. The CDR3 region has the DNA TGTGCCAGCAGCCGGAGGACTAGCGGATACGAGCAGTACTTC. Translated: CASSRRTSGYEQYF. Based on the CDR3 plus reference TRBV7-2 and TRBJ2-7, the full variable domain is GAGVSQSPSNKVTEKGKDVELRCDPISGHTALYWYRQSLGQGLEFLIYFQGNSAPDKSGLPSDRFSAERTGGSVSTLTIQRTQQEDSAVYLCASSRRTSGYEQYFGPGTRLTVT.

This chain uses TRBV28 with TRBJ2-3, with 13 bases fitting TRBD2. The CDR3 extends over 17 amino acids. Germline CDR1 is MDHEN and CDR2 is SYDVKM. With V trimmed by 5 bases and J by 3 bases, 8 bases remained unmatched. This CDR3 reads CASSPPLAGGPTDTQYF. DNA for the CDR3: TGTGCCAGCAGTCCACCACTAGCGGGAGGGCCGACAGATACGCAGTATTTT.